A single sample is the source of the 24 T cell receptor beta chains below, sequenced in a study of blood T cell repertoires in COVID-19. Profiling relied on immunoSEQ multiplex PCR, and the TCRdb table lists in-frame clones only, not all of them. The sample consists of more than 90,000 clones, about 88% of them appearing once. Sequenced sample: peripheral blood. Every receptor here comes from a man aged 35-49 years with acute or convalescent COVID-19.

The chain recombines TRBV1 with TRBJ1-1; TRBD1 was called by the table and not checked on the DNA. TRBV1 is assigned pseudogene status. The CDR3 contains 18 residues. This CDR3 is CTSSSVRGAGQGGTEAFF. In DNA, the CDR3 is TGCACCAGCAGCTCCGTTCGGGGCGCGGGACAGGGAGGAACTGAAGCTTTCTTT.

This clone was observed once. The rearrangement uses TRBV21-1 and TRBJ2-7; TRBD1, the table's D call, was not compared with the DNA. TRBV21-1 corresponds to a pseudogene. The CDR3 runs 14 residues. The CDR3 protein is CASSTNTGPYEQYF. CDR3 sequence (DNA): TGTGCCAGCAGCACCAATACAGGGCCCTACGAGCAGTACTTC.

V and J are TRBV2 and TRBJ2-2; D is perhaps TRBD2 (7 bases). V lost 3 bases, J lost 6 bases, and 14 bases lay in between. Germline V gene data show CDR1 as SNHLY and CDR2 as FYNNEI. The CDR3 totals 15 residues. In nucleotides, the CDR3 is TGTGCCAGCAGTGATGGGAGGGGGGCAGCCGGGGAGCTGTTTTTT. This encodes CASSDGRGAAGELFF.

The V gene is TRBV7-9, the J gene TRBJ2-1; TRBD2 aligns across 14 bases. This CDR3 has 18 residues. With V trimmed by 6 bases and J by 8 bases, 15 bases remained unmatched. The V gene's germline CDR1 is SEHNR and CDR2 FQNEAQ (reference sequence). CDR3 sequence: CASSPRSGTSGRKDEQFF. For the CDR3, the DNA is TGTGCCAGCAGTCCCAGATCCGGGACTAGCGGGAGAAAAGATGAGCAGTTCTTC.

For this clone: Germline is not matched at one junction end, which may reflect a read error. The chain carries TRBV29-1 and TRBJ2-3, with TRBD2 as a possible D gene (6 bases). CDR1 is SQVTM and CDR2 is ANQGSEA in the germline V gene. The CDR3 totals 13 residues. DNA of the CDR3: TGCAGCGTCGAAGGCGGGGTTTCAGATACGCAGTATTTT. The encoded protein is CSVEGGVSDTQYF.

This clone was seen only a few times. The V call is TRBV9, the J call TRBJ2-3; 12 bases map to TRBD2. V was pared by 4 bases and J by 2 bases, with 5 bases of the junction left unmatched. Germline V gene sequence: CDR1 SGDLS, CDR2 YYNGEE. The CDR3 length is 16 residues. CDR3 sequence (DNA): TGTGCCAGCAGCTTCCTAGCGGGGGGGATCACAGATACGCAGTATTTT. This codes for CASSFLAGGITDTQYF.

The chain uses TRBV5-1 and TRBJ1-2; unclear D gene. CDR1 and CDR2 from the germline V gene are SGHRS and YFSETQ. The CDR3 has 12 amino acids. V was trimmed by 0 bases and J by 8 bases, leaving 8 bases between them. The CDR3 sequence: CASSLDHGGYTF. In nucleotides, the CDR3 is TGCGCCAGCAGCTTGGACCACGGGGGCTACACCTTC. The full variable domain, completed using reference TRBV5-1 and TRBJ1-2, is KAGVTQTPRYLIKTRGQQVTLSCSPISGHRSVSWYQQTPGQGLQFLFEYFSETQRNKGNFPGRFSGRQFSNSRSEMNVSTLELGDSALYLCASSLDHGGYTFGSGTRLTVV.

Concerning this clone: The identical CDR3 is also encoded by other nucleotide sequences in the sample. CDR3 amino acids: CASSKNGDSGLSMDTQYF. For the CDR3, the DNA is TGTGCCAGCAGCAAAAACGGAGATAGCGGCCTGAGCATGGATACGCAGTATTTT. The chain links TRBV21-1 to TRBJ2-3; the table's D gene call, TRBD2, was not cross checked with the DNA. TRBV21-1 is a pseudogene. The CDR3 sequence is 18 residues long.

This clone was found once. This chain joins TRBV18 and TRBJ2-2, with TRBD1 matching 12 bases. The CDR3 covers 18 residues. V lost 5 bases to trimming and J lost 4 bases; unmatched junction nucleotides: 11. The V gene's germline CDR1 is KGHSH and CDR2 LQKENI. Here the CDR3 reads CASSKNSGTGGFTGELFF. In DNA form, the CDR3 reads TGTGCCAGCTCAAAGAATTCCGGGACAGGGGGCTTCACCGGGGAGCTGTTTTTT.

The chain recombines TRBV6-5 with TRBJ2-3; D unclear. The V gene lost 6 bases and the J gene lost 1 base, with 8 bases spanning the gap. CDR3 size: 13 residues. Germline CDR1 and CDR2: MNHEY and SVGAGI. The CDR3 loop is CASRVHGTDTQYF. CDR3 in DNA: TGTGCCAGCAGGGTACATGGCACAGATACGCAGTATTTT.

The chain combines TRBV2 with TRBJ2-2; 11 nucleotides match TRBD2. This CDR3 comprises 16 residues. Germline V gene sequence: CDR1 SNHLY, CDR2 FYNNEI. V lost 6 bases to trimming and J lost 2 bases; unmatched junction nucleotides: 5. CDR3 bases: TGTGCCAGCAGACCCCTAGCGGGGGGTAACACCGGGGAGCTGTTTTTT. Residues: CASRPLAGGNTGELFF.

This chain joins TRBV3-1 (or the pseudogene TRBV3-2) and TRBJ2-1; 9 bases fit TRBD2. Germline assignment: CDR1 LGHDT and CDR2 YNNKEL (reference sequence). V lost 4 bases, J lost 6 bases, and 10 bases stayed unmatched. The CDR3 length is 16 residues. In nucleotides, the CDR3 is TGTGCCAGCAGCCCCCAAGCTGGCGGGAGGGCCAATGAGCAGTTCTTC. This translates into CASSPQAGGRANEQFF.

The rearrangement uses TRBV27 and TRBJ2-7, with D unclear. CDR1 is MNHEY and CDR2 is SMNVEV in the germline V gene (reference sequence). The ends were cut back, 5 bases at V and 0 bases at J, with 5 bases in the middle. The CDR3 length is 12 residues. The chain's CDR3 is CASSLSSYEQYF. DNA for the CDR3: TGTGCCAGCAGTCTGAGCTCCTACGAGCAGTACTTC.

This chain connects TRBV5-1 to TRBJ1-2; 8 bases agree with TRBD1. The CDR3 loop spans 14 amino acids. The junction had 4 bases not matched to a gene; V was cut back by 0 bases and J by 6 bases. Looked up from germline, CDR1 is SGHRS and CDR2 is YFSETQ. The CDR3 DNA follows: TGCGCCAGCAGCTTGGGGTACAGGGGGGATGGCTACACCTTC. Translated: CASSLGYRGDGYTF.

The chain carries TRBV7-2 and TRBJ2-1, with D possibly being TRBD2 (5 bases). CDR3 length equals 15 residues. CDR1 is SGHTA and CDR2 is FQGNSA in the germline V gene. V dropped 2 bases and J dropped 9 bases, with 17 bases sitting between them. The CDR3, as DNA: TGTGCCAGCAGCTTAAGGCCACCTGGAGGCGGTGAGCAGTTCTTC. Translated, it gives CASSLRPPGGGEQFF.

V usage is TRBV6-1 and J usage is TRBJ1-6, with D perhaps matching TRBD1 (5 bases). V was cut by 2 bases and J by 6 bases, with 11 bases left in between. The CDR3 spans 15 residues. Germline V gene lookup returns CDR1 MNHNS and CDR2 SASEGT. CDR3 amino acids: CASSERARVNSPLHF. The CDR3, as DNA: TGTGCCAGCAGTGAAAGGGCCAGGGTTAATTCACCCCTCCACTTT.

V is TRBV5-4 and J is TRBJ2-5, with 9 bases that match TRBD2. J lost 0 bases, V lost 4 bases, and 4 bases had no gene match. The CDR3 is 15 residues long. CDR1 is SGHNT, CDR2 YYREEE, per germline (reference sequence). CDR3 sequence: CASSQREDYQETQYF. In nucleotides, the CDR3 is TGTGCCAGCAGCCAGCGGGAGGACTACCAAGAGACCCAGTACTTC.

This sequence joins TRBV29-1 and TRBJ2-3, with D uncertain. The V end was cut by 8 bases, the J end by 3 bases, with 6 bases between. CDR3 length: 10 residues. CDR1 is SQVTM and CDR2 is ANQGSEA in the germline V gene. The chain's CDR3 is CSSRTDTQYF. CDR3 nucleotide sequence: TGCAGCTCCCGGACAGATACGCAGTATTTT.

This clone was seen just once. The gene calls are TRBV2 and TRBJ1-5; TRBD1 matches 8 bases. The V segment lost 7 bases and the J segment 6 bases; nucleotides outside the gene matches: 11. The germline gives CDR1 SNHLY, CDR2 FYNNEI. The CDR3 runs to 15 residues. CDR3 DNA: TGTGCCAGCACGTGGCAGGGGGCGCGGGGTCAGCCCCAGCATTTT. Protein product: CASTWQGARGQPQHF.

The J gene is TRBJ2-1, the V gene TRBV7-2; 11 nucleotides match TRBD2. Trimming took 3 bases from V and 9 from J; bases not matched to a gene: 4. The CDR3 spans 14 residues. The germline V gene has CDR1 SGHTA and CDR2 FQGNSA. The CDR3 DNA reads as TGTGCCAGCAGCTTTTCACTAGCGGGGGTTGAGCAGTTCTTC. Translating gives CASSFSLAGVEQFF.

The rearrangement links TRBV23-1 to TRBJ2-2; D perhaps matches TRBD2 (5 bases). TRBV23-1 has ORF status, its function being uncertain. V shed 2 bases and J shed 4 bases, with 8 bases lying between them. CDR3 length: 14 residues. CDR3 sequence: CASSQVGSTGELFF. DNA of the CDR3: TGCGCCAGCAGTCAAGTAGGGAGCACCGGGGAGCTGTTTTTT.

The sample holds a few counts of this clone. This chain joins TRBV7-9 and TRBJ1-2, with D hard to call. Germline-derived CDR1 and CDR2 are SEHNR and FQNEAQ (reference sequence). The V end was cut by 5 bases, the J end by 2 bases, with 6 bases between. CDR3 length equals 12 residues. The CDR3 nucleotides are TGTGCCAGCAGCGGAGGGAACTATGGCTACACCTTC. It yields the protein CASSGGNYGYTF.

CDR3 in DNA: TGCGCCAGTGAAACAGGGGAAAACACCGGGGAGCTGTTTTTT. Its protein product is CASETGENTGELFF. The chain employs TRBV5-1 and TRBJ2-2; 7 bases are shared with TRBD1. CDR3 size: 14 residues. The germline gives CDR1 SGHRS, CDR2 YFSETQ. After removal of 8 bases from V and 2 bases from J, the junction contained 6 bases not matched to a gene.

This rearrangement joins TRBV6-5 to TRBJ1-2, with D perhaps matching TRBD1 (5 bases). V lost 2 bases to trimming and J lost 6 bases, with 7 bases between them. Germline assignment: CDR1 MNHEY and CDR2 SVGAGI. The CDR3 spans 12 residues. The CDR3 loop reads CASSYQGNGYTF. DNA of the CDR3: TGTGCCAGCAGTTACCAGGGAAATGGCTACACCTTC.